Sequencing of this T cell receptor beta chain was carried out in a study of T cell repertoires in cytomegalovirus infection. Study summary: Well-studied HLA-B-restricted epitopes and recently identified HLA-C-restricted epitopes of CMV were both used in the study. Public TCR beta signatures were indicative of both CMV infection and a matching HLA type.

A word on this clonotype: The target antigen is unknown.

Broader study findings: What dominated the ex vivo response were HLA-C-restricted CMV-specific TCR beta clonotypes.

Each CDR3 protein gets one entry after TCRdb re-called the reads with MiXCR. The sample carries around 58,000 distinct CDR3 sequences, around 20% recorded once. This CDR3 has 16 amino acids. In germline, CDR1 is LGHNA, CDR2 YSLEER. V was clipped by 2 bases and J by 0 bases; unmatched bases: 6. V usage is TRBV4-3 and J usage is TRBJ1-2, with TRBD1 matching 7 bases. The clonotype was recovered from a human donor in good health (CMV status not recorded). Some clones in this sample may be carry-over from other donors' samples. The specimen was CD8+ T cells from cultured PBMCs, collected from culture after CMV antigen stimulation. For the CDR3, the DNA is TGCGCCAGCAGCCAAATCCGGGACAGTCCTAACTATGGCTACACCTTC. Protein sequence: CASSQIRDSPNYGYTF.